This entry lists 25 T cell receptor beta chains sequenced from one sample in a study of blood T cells in healthy people across ages. A sample-barcoded 5' primer and a J-beta primer mix were used in a second PCR of roughly 6 to 12 cycles. One entry per CDR3 protein, called by TCRdb with MiXCR from the 5' RACE reads. The sample records roughly 800,000 distinct CDR3 sequences, 55% to 70% being singletons. Sequences were obtained from blood. The receptors come from a man younger than 45 in good health.

The chain recombines TRBV29-1 with TRBJ2-6; possibly TRBD1 for D (5 bases). Germline V gene lookup returns CDR1 SQVTM and CDR2 ANQGSEA. Between the trimmed V and J ends, which lost 6 bases and 1 base, there was a span of 10 bases. This CDR3 spans 14 amino acids. CDR3 region: CSVDSQSGANVLTF. Written as DNA, the CDR3 is TGCAGCGTCGACAGCCAATCTGGGGCCAACGTCCTGACTTTC.

This chain uses TRBV12-3 or TRBV12-4 with TRBJ1-1; 12 bases are a match to TRBD1. CDR3 length: 15 amino acids. The J segment lost 8 bases and the V segment lost 5 bases, leaving 9 bases of the junction unmatched. CDR3 nucleotide sequence: TGTGCCAGCAGTACCCGGGACAGGGGGCCCACCGAAGCTTTCTTT. It translates to CASSTRDRGPTEAFF.

The chain has TRBV20-1 and TRBJ2-3; D perhaps matches TRBD2 (6 bases). The V gene's germline CDR1 is DFQATT and CDR2 SNEGSKA (reference sequence). This CDR3 is 16 amino acids long. The V end was cut by 4 bases, the J end by 6 bases, with 23 bases between. CDR3 sequence reads: CSATRNRGLYTDTQYF. The CDR3 DNA reads as TGCAGTGCTACCCGAAATAGGGGACTGTACACCGATACGCAGTATTTT.

This clonotype was detected once. The rearrangement links TRBV15 to TRBJ2-5, with 8 bases aligning to TRBD1. Germline values: CDR1 LNHNV, CDR2 YYDKDF (reference sequence). V was clipped by 6 bases and J by 5 bases; unmatched bases: 8. The CDR3 totals 14 residues. The CDR3 loop is CATSMDRVRETQYF. In DNA, the CDR3 is TGTGCCACCAGTATGGACAGGGTCCGGGAGACCCAGTACTTC. The whole variable domain, filled in from reference TRBV15 and TRBJ2-5, reads DAMVIQNPRYQVTQFGKPVTLSCSQTLNHNVMYWYQQKSSQAPKLLFHYYDKDFNNEADTPDNFQSRRPNTSFCFLDIRSPGLGDTAMYLCATSMDRVRETQYFGPGTRLLVL.

The chain has TRBV20-1 and TRBJ1-5, with a tentative D call TRBD1 (5 bases). The CDR3 sequence is 15 residues long. Germline V gene lookup returns CDR1 DFQATT and CDR2 SNEGSKA (reference sequence). The V and J ends lost 3 bases and 3 bases respectively, with 15 bases between them. The CDR3 sequence is CSASLGTGFNQPQHF. The CDR3 DNA reads TGCAGTGCTAGTCTTGGCACAGGCTTCAATCAGCCCCAGCATTTT.

This clonotype showed up many times. The chain is built from TRBV2 and TRBJ1-6; D is perhaps TRBD1 (6 bases). The CDR3 is 15 amino acids. Deletions cut 4 bases from V and 5 bases from J, with 12 bases between. The germline CDR1 and CDR2 sequences are SNHLY and FYNNEI. This CDR3 reads CASSVTGLDNSPLHF. The CDR3 DNA follows: TGTGCCAGCAGTGTTACAGGGTTGGATAATTCACCCCTCCACTTT.

The chain couples TRBV10-3 to TRBJ2-5, with unresolved D. This CDR3 contains 15 residues. In germline, CDR1 is ENHRY, CDR2 SYGVKD. Trimming stripped 6 bases from V and 1 base from J, with 15 bases between. The CDR3 here is CAIRKTGQIQETQYF. Here the CDR3 DNA reads TGTGCCATCAGGAAAACTGGCCAAATCCAAGAGACCCAGTACTTC.

This clonotype was seen a few times. V usage is TRBV7-2 and J usage is TRBJ1-2; no reliable D call. The CDR3 sequence is 14 residues long. In germline, CDR1 is SGHTA, CDR2 FQGNSA. V was pared by 4 bases and J by 0 bases, with 9 bases between. Here the CDR3 reads CASSSYITNYGYTF. The CDR3 nucleotides are TGTGCCAGCAGCTCCTATATAACTAACTATGGCTACACCTTC.

This clonotype was observed a handful of times. This chain joins TRBV6-5 and TRBJ2-7; 8 bases line up with TRBD1. CDR1 and CDR2 from the germline V gene are MNHEY and SVGAGI. The CDR3 contains 14 residues. J was trimmed by 2 bases and V by 0 bases; bases with no gene match: 0. This chain's CDR3 is CASSYSDRAYEQYF. The CDR3 region has the DNA TGTGCCAGCAGTTACTCGGACAGGGCCTACGAGCAGTACTTC.

The V gene is TRBV5-5, the J gene TRBJ2-7, with D hard to call. Germline CDR1 SGHKS, CDR2 YYEKEE (reference sequence). Trimming removed 0 bases from V and 3 bases from J, with 10 bases in between. The CDR3 totals 14 residues. The CDR3 coding sequence is TGTGCCAGCAGCTTGGCAAACAATCGCTACGAGCAGTACTTC. Protein product: CASSLANNRYEQYF.

This clonotype has just a few counts. The rearrangement joins TRBV6-6 to TRBJ1-1; D not certain. The V end was cut by 9 bases, the J end by 5 bases, with 16 bases between. CDR1 is MNHNY and CDR2 is SVGAGI in the germline V gene (reference sequence). CDR3 length equals 13 residues. As DNA, the CDR3 is TGTGCCAGTACGTTACAACGGGGAACTGAAGCTTTCTTT. Its protein is CASTLQRGTEAFF.

This rearrangement joins TRBV5-1 to TRBJ1-6; D call uncertain. V lost 0 bases and J lost 10, with 20 bases in between. CDR3 length: 17 amino acids. CDR1 is SGHRS, CDR2 YFSETQ, per germline. CDR3 residues: CASSLGGVGNTASPLHF. In nucleotides, the CDR3 is TGCGCCAGCAGCTTGGGAGGCGTCGGAAACACGGCGTCACCCCTCCACTTT.

The chain couples TRBV29-1 to TRBJ2-1; tentatively, D is TRBD2 (5 bases). V lost 1 base and J 6 bases, leaving 7 bases between the germline ends. This CDR3 is built from 12 residues. Germline V gene data show CDR1 as SQVTM and CDR2 as ANQGSEA. The CDR3 here is CSVEARGNEQFF. The CDR3 DNA sequence: TGCAGCGTTGAAGCCCGGGGCAATGAGCAGTTCTTC.

The rearrangement links TRBV10-3 to TRBJ2-3, with D unclear. In germline, CDR1 is ENHRY, CDR2 SYGVKD. V dropped 1 base and J dropped 4 bases, with 15 bases sitting between them. The CDR3 consists of 16 residues. As DNA, the CDR3 is TGTGCCATCAGTGAGTATGAAGGCCTGCACCCAGATACGCAGTATTTT. Protein sequence: CAISEYEGLHPDTQYF.

This clonotype occurred once. J is TRBJ1-2 and V is TRBV5-1; D is uncertain. Per germline, CDR1 SGHRS and CDR2 YFSETQ. This CDR3 is 14 amino acids long. With 0 bases removed from V and 4 bases from J, the gap between germline ends came to 10 bases. CDR3 DNA: TGCGCCAGCAGCTTGGAGGCAGTCCTCTATGGCTACACCTTC. This translates into CASSLEAVLYGYTF.

The chain's CDR3 is CASNRLHEQYF. Here the CDR3 DNA reads TGTGCCAGCAACAGGCTGCACGAGCAGTACTTC. The rearrangement joins TRBV6-1 to TRBJ2-7; the D gene is possibly TRBD1 (5 bases). The CDR3 extends over 11 amino acids. Germline values: CDR1 MNHNS, CDR2 SASEGT. Deletions cut 7 bases from V and 5 bases from J, with 9 bases between.

This clonotype has just a few counts. The chain carries TRBV29-1 and TRBJ2-5, with D possibly called TRBD1 or TRBD2 (5 bases each). The DNA end lines up better with TRBJ2-7; the J call may be wrong. The CDR3 extends over 12 amino acids. CDR1 and CDR2 from the germline V gene are SQVTM and ANQGSEA. The DNA of the CDR3 is TGCAGCGTTGTTCTGGGGGAAAGCGAGCAGTACTTC. Its protein product is CSVVLGESEQYF.

The CDR3 DNA is TGCGCCAGCAGCTACCGGGACCCCGCCTACGAGCAGTACTTC. This sequence encodes CASSYRDPAYEQYF. The J gene is TRBJ2-7, the V gene TRBV5-1, with D possibly called TRBD1 or TRBD2 (5 bases each). Germline-derived CDR1 and CDR2 are SGHRS and YFSETQ. This CDR3 is 14 amino acids long. Between the trimmed V and J ends, which lost 3 bases and 2 bases, there was a span of 12 bases.

V and J are TRBV20-1 and TRBJ2-1; the D call may be TRBD1 or TRBD2 (5 bases each). Germline V CDR1 and CDR2: DFQATT, SNEGSKA (reference sequence). Between the trimmed V and J ends, which lost 0 bases and 13 bases, there was a span of 10 bases. The CDR3 contains 11 residues. CDR3 in amino acids: CSAREGDRQFF. The CDR3 region has the DNA TGCAGTGCTAGAGAGGGGGACCGTCAGTTCTTC.

The chain is built from TRBV7-9 and TRBJ2-4; tentatively, D is TRBD2 (6 bases). The V end was cut by 5 bases, the J end by 13 bases, with 18 bases between. CDR3 size: 13 residues. Germline V gives CDR1 SEHNR, CDR2 FQNEAQ (reference sequence). The CDR3 here is CASSGGSLGEQYF. In DNA form, the CDR3 reads TGTGCCAGCAGCGGGGGGAGCCTAGGTGAGCAGTACTTC. Based on the CDR3 plus reference TRBV7-9 and TRBJ2-4, the full variable domain is DTGVSQNPRHKITKRGQNVTFRCDPISEHNRLYWYRQTLGQGPEFLTYFQNEAQLEKSRLLSDRFSAERPKGSFSTLEIQRTEQGDSAMYLCASSGGSLGEQYFGAGTRLSVL.

The V call is TRBV12-3 or TRBV12-4, the J call TRBJ1-2; D unresolved. This CDR3 has 14 amino acids. With 1 base removed from V and 8 bases from J, the gap between germline ends came to 14 bases. CDR3 sequence: CASSLGAVLSGYTF. The CDR3 DNA follows: TGTGCCAGCAGTTTAGGGGCGGTGTTGTCGGGCTACACCTTC.

This clonotype was recorded a few times. This chain links TRBV6-2 or TRBV6-3 with TRBJ2-1; D gene ambiguous. V was shortened by 8 bases and J by 3 bases, with 17 bases between the two germline ends. CDR3 length: 15 amino acids. Germline V lookup: CDR1 MNHEY, CDR2 SVGEGT. CDR3 sequence (DNA): TGTGCCAGCGGCCCTCCGGGCGCTATCTACAATGAGCAGTTCTTC. Residues: CASGPPGAIYNEQFF.

This rearrangement joins TRBV7-2 to TRBJ2-5, with 8 bases aligning to TRBD2. The better agreement between TRBJ2-7 and the DNA end casts doubt on the J call. The CDR3 covers 17 residues. Germline loops: CDR1 SGHTA, CDR2 FQGNSA. The CDR3 nucleotides are TGTGCCAGCAGCTCCCGAAAGTCGCCACTAGCGGTTTACGAGCAGTACTTC. Its protein is CASSSRKSPLAVYEQYF.

The chain recombines TRBV7-9 with TRBJ1-5; no clear D. Trimming took off 4 bases at V and 3 bases at J, with 16 bases between the two ends. CDR1 SEHNR and CDR2 FQNEAQ come from the germline V gene (reference sequence). The CDR3 is 16 amino acids. The CDR3 nucleotides are TGTGCCAGCAGCTCTGTAAGCGACGGCACCAATCAGCCCCAGCATTTT. Translating gives CASSSVSDGTNQPQHF.

The chain couples TRBV7-2 to TRBJ2-7; TRBD2 is a possible D gene (6 bases). The germline CDR1 and CDR2 sequences are SGHTA and FQGNSA. This CDR3 contains 14 residues. V lost 4 bases to trimming and J lost 13 bases, with 23 bases between them. The CDR3 coding sequence is TGTGCCAGCAGCTATGCGGGAAGGGACGGGACCCAATACTTC. Protein: CASSYAGRDGTQYF.